The 32 T cell receptor beta chains below all came from one sample that was sequenced in a study of T cell repertoires in cytomegalovirus infection. No cognate antigen is known for these TCRs. TCRdb fed the reads into MiXCR, producing one record per CDR3 protein. This table holds roughly 310,000 distinct CDR3 sequences, 25% to 35% found once. Sequenced material: cultured PBMCs, taken from culture after CMV antigen stimulation. The origin of the receptors is a human donor in good health (CMV status not recorded). Some clones in this sample may be carry-over from other donors' samples.

The chain combines TRBV2 with TRBJ2-2, with TRBD2 matching over 13 bases. With V trimmed by 5 bases and J by 3 bases, 9 bases remained unmatched. Germline V gene sequence: CDR1 SNHLY, CDR2 FYNNEI. The CDR3 extends over 18 amino acids. The CDR3 nucleotides read TGTGCCAGCAGTCTCCGCAGACTAGCGGGGGGTCACACCGGGGAGCTGTTTTTT. It is translated as CASSLRRLAGGHTGELFF.

This clonotype occurred a few times. This rearrangement joins TRBV9 to TRBJ2-1; no clear D gene. There are 12 residues in the CDR3. Germline V gene data show CDR1 as SGDLS and CDR2 as YYNGEE. V was cut by 3 bases and J by 6 bases, with 7 bases left in between. In DNA, the CDR3 is TGTGCCAGCAGCGATAGACGCAATGAGCAGTTCTTC. Translated: CASSDRRNEQFF.

The V call is TRBV7-9, the J call TRBJ1-1; TRBD1 might be the D (5 bases). V dropped 3 bases and J dropped 4 bases, with 12 bases sitting between them. This CDR3 is built from 14 residues. Germline lookup yields CDR1 SEHNR and CDR2 FQNEAQ (reference sequence). The CDR3 bases are TGTGCCAGCAGCTTCACGGGGGAGTCCACTGAAGCTTTCTTT. Its protein product is CASSFTGESTEAFF.

The V and J genes are TRBV20-1 and TRBJ2-7; D is perhaps TRBD1 (6 bases). The germline V gene has CDR1 DFQATT and CDR2 SNEGSKA (reference sequence). V shed 4 bases and J shed 5 bases, with 24 bases lying between them. The CDR3 runs to 16 residues. CDR3 coding DNA: TGCAGTGCTACCGGGACAACCGGAGTGATGGCGGACGAGCAGTACTTC. Translating gives CSATGTTGVMADEQYF.

This clonotype was seen only a few times. The J gene is TRBJ2-1, the V gene TRBV27; possibly TRBD1 for D (6 bases). CDR3 size: 12 residues. V lost 5 bases and J 6 bases, leaving 8 bases between the germline ends. CDR1 and CDR2 from the germline V gene are MNHEY and SMNVEV (reference sequence). CDR3 protein: CASSPGVNEQFF. The CDR3, as DNA: TGTGCCAGCAGTCCAGGGGTCAATGAGCAGTTCTTC.

The V gene is TRBV2, the J gene TRBJ1-5; tentatively, D is TRBD1 (5 bases). The CDR3 runs 13 residues. V gave up 1 base and J gave up 10 bases, with 11 bases separating them. Germline CDR1 reads SNHLY; CDR2 reads FYNNEI. CDR3 region: CASSEGLRDPQHF. CDR3 sequence (DNA): TGTGCCAGCAGTGAAGGGCTCCGGGACCCCCAGCATTTT.

Note on this clonotype: This likely comes from a read error, as the CDR3 has no conserved phenylalanine or tryptophan at its end. The chain uses TRBV7-6 and TRBJ2-2, with D possibly being TRBD1 or TRBD2 (5 bases each). The CDR3 has 15 amino acids. Germline V CDR1 and CDR2: SGHVS, FNYEAQ. V lost 7 bases to trimming and J lost 1 base, with 13 bases between them. The CDR3, as DNA: TGTGCCAGCACCTACGGGACGGAGAACACCGGGGAGCTGTTTCTT. As protein: CASTYGTENTGELFL.

This clonotype came up once. The chain combines TRBV10-3 with TRBJ2-7; D gene unclear. V was cut by 10 bases and J by 1 base, with 14 bases left in between. Germline V gene data show CDR1 as ENHRY and CDR2 as SYGVKD. The CDR3 length is 13 residues. CDR3 DNA: TGTGCCACAACAGCGTACGGGTCCTACGAGCAGTACTTC. Its translation: CATTAYGSYEQYF.

This clonotype was observed a handful of times. The CDR3 region is CSALPDRLVAGNTIYF. In nucleotides, the CDR3 is TGCAGTGCCCTCCCCGACAGATTAGTGGCTGGAAACACCATATATTTT. J is TRBJ1-3 and V is TRBV20-1; maybe TRBD1 (5 bases). Germline values: CDR1 DFQATT, CDR2 SNEGSKA (reference sequence). The CDR3 consists of 16 residues. V gave up 6 bases and J gave up 2 bases, with 20 bases separating them.

This clonotype came up a few times. The rearrangement uses TRBV29-1 and TRBJ2-7; D might be TRBD2 (5 bases). The CDR3 sequence is 15 residues long. The V end lost 0 bases, the J end lost 3 bases, and 15 bases lay between the germline ends. CDR1 SQVTM and CDR2 ANQGSEA come from the germline V gene. CDR3: CSVEDYGEGGYEQYF. The CDR3 DNA is TGCAGCGTTGAAGATTACGGCGAGGGCGGCTACGAGCAGTACTTC.

This clonotype was picked up a small number of times. The genes are TRBV10-3 and TRBJ1-5; TRBD1 agrees at 7 bases. V shed 6 bases and J 1 base; nucleotides not matched to a gene: 6. From germline, CDR1 is ENHRY and CDR2 SYGVKD. CDR3 size: 15 residues. For the CDR3, the DNA is TGTGCCATCAGGCAGGGGGAAGGAAGCAATCAGCCCCAGCATTTT. Its translation: CAIRQGEGSNQPQHF.

This clonotype was seen a single time. CDR3 in DNA: TGTGCCAGCAGCGGGACTTGGCGGATTGGTGAGCAGTTCTTC. Encoded protein: CASSGTWRIGEQFF. The chain is built from TRBV12-3 or TRBV12-4 and TRBJ2-1, with D tentatively TRBD2 (6 bases). V shed 6 bases and J shed 9 bases, with 18 bases lying between them. This CDR3 is built from 14 residues.

This clonotype occurred a few times. This chain uses TRBV20-1 with TRBJ2-3; D gene uncertain. Germline V gene sequence: CDR1 DFQATT, CDR2 SNEGSKA (reference sequence). V lost 1 base and J lost 2, with 13 bases in between. The CDR3 is 15 amino acids. The CDR3 DNA reads as TGCAGTGCTAGAGTATCTCCCCCCCTCACAGATACGCAGTATTTT. It is translated as CSARVSPPLTDTQYF.

The CDR3 reads CAATSGIYEQYF. The CDR3 region has the DNA TGTGCCGCGACTAGCGGGATCTACGAGCAGTACTTC. The chain carries TRBV10-3 and TRBJ2-7, with 11 bases fitting TRBD2. The CDR3 contains 12 residues. V lost 11 bases and J lost 3; bases outside the gene matches: 3. Germline V gives CDR1 ENHRY, CDR2 SYGVKD.

The chain carries TRBV29-1 and TRBJ1-5; no reliable D call. CDR1 and CDR2 (germline): SQVTM, ANQGSEA. Trimming stripped 4 bases from V and 5 bases from J, with 9 bases between. The CDR3 sequence is 12 residues long. The CDR3 bases are TGCAGCGTTGGGAACCGGGATCAGCCCCAGCATTTT. This translates into CSVGNRDQPQHF.

This clonotype was found a few times. V usage is TRBV6-5 and J usage is TRBJ1-4; D unclear. Per germline, CDR1 MNHEY and CDR2 SVGAGI. This CDR3 has 18 amino acids. V lost 1 base and J lost 2, with 17 bases in between. The CDR3: CASSYLLGISRTNEKLFF. The CDR3 bases are TGTGCCAGCAGTTACTTACTTGGGATTAGTCGGACTAATGAAAAACTGTTTTTT.

This clonotype has a count of ten or more. This chain connects TRBV7-2 to TRBJ2-7; no reliable D call. This CDR3 has 15 amino acids. Per the germline V gene, CDR1 is SGHTA and CDR2 is FQGNSA. Between the trimmed V and J ends, which lost 8 bases and 0 bases, there was a span of 17 bases. The CDR3 DNA is TGTGCCAGCGCCACGGGCCCCGGGCACTCCTACGAGCAGTACTTC. Residues: CASATGPGHSYEQYF.

This clonotype was counted ten times or more. The rearrangement joins TRBV12-3 or TRBV12-4 to TRBJ1-1; 10 nucleotides match TRBD1. Trimming took 5 bases from V and 1 from J; bases not matched to a gene: 10. This CDR3 comprises 17 residues. The CDR3 DNA sequence: TGTGCCAGCAGTACAAAACCCGGGACAGGGGAGAACACTGAAGCTTTCTTT. Its protein is CASSTKPGTGENTEAFF.

The genes are TRBV5-1 and TRBJ2-5; 14 nucleotides match TRBD2. CDR1 is SGHRS, CDR2 YFSETQ, per germline. The CDR3 length is 21 residues. V lost 4 bases to trimming and J lost 0 bases; unmatched junction nucleotides: 17. The CDR3 DNA follows: TGCGCCAGCAGCCCCAACCCGCGCGGGACTAGCGGGGGCTCGTACCAAGAGACCCAGTACTTC. The encoded protein is CASSPNPRGTSGGSYQETQYF.

The V gene is TRBV4-2, the J gene TRBJ2-2, with 10 positions matching TRBD1. This CDR3 region has 17 residues. Trimming cost V 0 bases and J 3 bases; bases outside gene matches: 4. Germline CDR1 is LGHNA and CDR2 is YNFKEQ. DNA of the CDR3: TGTGCCAGCAGCCAAGAAGACAGGGGGCCGGACACCGGGGAGCTGTTTTTT. Translated: CASSQEDRGPDTGELFF.

The genes are TRBV27 and TRBJ2-3; 8 bases align to TRBD2. Looked up from germline, CDR1 is MNHEY and CDR2 is SMNVEV (reference sequence). CDR3 length: 16 amino acids. With 5 bases clipped from V and 2 bases from J, the junction kept 9 bases outside the gene matches. This CDR3 is CASSRGGRGNTDTQYF. CDR3 nucleotide sequence: TGTGCCAGCAGTCGGGGGGGGCGGGGGAACACAGATACGCAGTATTTT.

This clonotype was picked up many times. The V gene is TRBV20-1, the J gene TRBJ1-4; D gene uncertain. This CDR3 has 13 residues. Trimming removed 2 bases at V and 4 bases at J, with 8 bases between. Germline values: CDR1 DFQATT, CDR2 SNEGSKA (reference sequence). The CDR3 reads CSARPDLNEKLFF. CDR3 nucleotide sequence: TGCAGTGCTAGACCGGACCTTAATGAAAAACTGTTTTTT.

The chain employs TRBV10-3 and TRBJ2-7, with D possibly being TRBD1 (8 bases). Trimming removed 4 bases at V and 0 bases at J, with 19 bases between. The germline gives CDR1 ENHRY, CDR2 SYGVKD. The CDR3 is 17 residues long. CDR3 residues: CAISGSGRGQDSYEQYF. DNA for the CDR3: TGTGCCATCAGTGGTTCAGGGAGGGGACAGGACTCCTACGAGCAGTACTTC.

Only a few counts were recorded for this clonotype. This rearrangement joins TRBV6-6 to TRBJ2-4, with TRBD2 identical over 8 bases. From germline, CDR1 is MNHNY and CDR2 SVGAGI (reference sequence). This CDR3 is 15 amino acids long. V gave up 6 bases and J gave up 8 bases; unmatched junction bases: 12. The CDR3: CASSSRLARLDIQYF. The CDR3 DNA reads TGTGCCAGCAGCTCCCGACTAGCGAGGTTGGACATTCAGTACTTC.

The chain links TRBV11-2 to TRBJ1-6, with TRBD1 as a possible D gene (5 bases). Per the germline V gene, CDR1 is SGHAT and CDR2 is FQNNGV. V was shortened by 5 bases and J by 9 bases, with 11 bases between the two germline ends. This CDR3 has 13 residues. Here the CDR3 reads CASSPGTASPLHF. As DNA, the CDR3 is TGTGCCAGCAGCCCCGGGACGGCTTCACCCCTCCACTTT. The variable domain in full, completed from reference TRBV11-2 and TRBJ1-6, reads EAGVAQSPRYKIIEKRQSVAFWCNPISGHATLYWYQQILGQGPKLLIQFQNNGVVDDSQLPKDRFSAERLKGVDSTLKIQPAKLEDSAVYLCASSPGTASPLHFGNGTRLTVT.

This clonotype has only a few counts. The chain employs TRBV11-2 and TRBJ2-3, with 10 bases identical to TRBD2. Germline assignment: CDR1 SGHAT and CDR2 FQNNGV. This CDR3 has 17 residues. V shed 5 bases, J shed 1 base, and the junction held 9 bases outside the gene matches. The CDR3 is CASSILSSGGRTDTQYF. DNA for the CDR3: TGTGCCAGCAGCATCCTTTCTAGCGGGGGACGCACAGATACGCAGTATTTT.

In this sample, this clonotype turned up a few times. The genes are TRBV30 and TRBJ2-1, with TRBD1 matching over 8 bases. After removal of 2 bases from V and 4 bases from J, the junction contained 1 base not matched to a gene. The CDR3 runs to 13 residues. In germline, CDR1 is GTSNPN, CDR2 SVGIG (reference sequence). This CDR3 reads CAWSRQGYNEQFF. The CDR3 coding sequence is TGTGCCTGGAGTAGACAGGGGTACAATGAGCAGTTCTTC.

This clonotype occurred a few times. J is TRBJ2-7 and V is TRBV5-4; TRBD1 matches at 8 bases. CDR1 and CDR2 from the germline V gene are SGHNT and YYREEE (reference sequence). With V trimmed by 4 bases and J by 2 bases, 11 bases remained unmatched. The CDR3 is 16 amino acids. The CDR3 DNA reads TGTGCCAGCAGCACCAACCGGGGCAGGGGGCCCTACGAGCAGTACTTC. Amino acids: CASSTNRGRGPYEQYF.

This clonotype showed up just a few times. The chain combines TRBV25-1 with TRBJ2-1, with D perhaps matching TRBD1 (5 bases). With 8 bases removed from V and 3 bases from J, the gap between germline ends came to 11 bases. The germline CDR1 and CDR2 sequences are MGHDK and SYGVNS. The CDR3 consists of 13 residues. The CDR3 region has the DNA TGTGCCAGCGCCAGACAGTTCTACAATGAGCAGTTCTTC. Amino acid sequence: CASARQFYNEQFF.

This sequence joins TRBV24-1 and TRBJ1-2; a possible D gene is TRBD1 (5 bases). In germline, CDR1 is KGHDR, CDR2 SFDVKD. V dropped 1 base and J dropped 8 bases, with 13 bases sitting between them. This CDR3 comprises 14 residues. CDR3 amino acids: CATSDFGAEQGYTF. The DNA for the CDR3 is TGTGCCACCAGTGATTTCGGGGCAGAACAAGGCTACACCTTC.

The rearrangement joins TRBV19 to TRBJ1-4, with a possible D match to TRBD1 (6 bases). The CDR3 has 14 amino acids. Germline V lookup: CDR1 LNHDA, CDR2 SQIVND (reference sequence). V was cut by 5 bases and J by 1 base, with 8 bases left in between. CDR3 nucleotide sequence: TGTGCCAGTAGTTACAGGGAAACTAATGAAAAACTGTTTTTT. As protein: CASSYRETNEKLFF.

The V call is TRBV7-9, the J call TRBJ2-3; TRBD2 aligns across 13 bases. V was clipped by 5 bases and J by 2 bases; unmatched bases: 7. Germline V gene lookup returns CDR1 SEHNR and CDR2 FQNEAQ (reference sequence). This CDR3 has 17 amino acids. Written as DNA, the CDR3 is TGTGCCAGCAGCCCGGGACTAGCGGGGATTAACACAGATACGCAGTATTTT. Translated: CASSPGLAGINTDTQYF. Full variable domain (rest looked up from reference TRBV7-9 and TRBJ2-3): DTGVSQNPRHKITKRGQNVTFRCDPISEHNRLYWYRQTLGQGPEFLTYFQNEAQLEKSRLLSDRFSAERPKGSFSTLEIQRTEQGDSAMYLCASSPGLAGINTDTQYFGPGTRLTVL.